This T cell receptor (beta chain) is from a study of CD8 T cells in Susac syndrome. Looked up from germline, CDR1 is DFQATT and CDR2 is SNEGSKA (reference sequence). The CDR3 extends over 15 amino acids. The V segment lost 4 bases and the J segment 3 bases; nucleotides outside the gene matches: 10. An amount of RNA that ranged from roughly 0.45 to 1 ug was reverse transcribed with random hexamers. TCRdb passed the immunoSEQ multiplex PCR reads through MiXCR, listing each CDR3 protein once. The sample holds more than 250,000 distinct CDR3 sequences; around 90% are singletons and the top ten take approximately 0.065%.

Specimen: CD4+ T cells from PBMCs. The chain carries TRBV20-1 and TRBJ2-7, with 9 positions matching TRBD1. The receptor comes from a human donor with multiple sclerosis. The CDR3 bases are TGCAGTGCTAAAGGGACAGGGCGCTGGTACTACGAGCAGTACTTC. The encoded protein is CSAKGTGRWYYEQYF.